This entry lists 26 T cell receptor beta chains sequenced from one sample in a study of blood T cell repertoires in COVID-19. TCRdb's table, derived via immunoSEQ multiplex PCR, lists solely in-frame clones and lacks some. This table holds more than 150,000 clones, about 85% found once. The specimen was peripheral blood. The receptors were sampled from a woman aged 80 or older with acute or convalescent COVID-19.

V is TRBV15 and J is TRBJ2-3, with unresolved D. V shed 4 bases and J shed 1 base, with 6 bases lying between them. Germline V gene data show CDR1 as LNHNV and CDR2 as YYDKDF (reference sequence). The CDR3 is 13 amino acids. The CDR3: CATSIYGTDTQYF. Here the CDR3 DNA reads TGTGCCACCAGCATCTACGGCACAGATACGCAGTATTTT.

This clone was recorded only once. This chain links TRBV27 with TRBJ2-3; TRBD2 aligns across 14 bases. Germline loops: CDR1 MNHEY, CDR2 SMNVEV (reference sequence). CDR3 size: 17 residues. V trimming: 5 bases; J trimming: 8 bases; junction bases outside the gene matches: 12. The CDR3 DNA reads TGTGCCAGCAGTCCGACTAGCGGGAGGGCCCGGGGTGGTACGCAGTATTTT. This sequence encodes CASSPTSGRARGGTQYF.

The V call is TRBV10-1, the J call TRBJ2-1; 8 nucleotides line up with TRBD2. J was trimmed by 5 bases and V by 4 bases; bases with no gene match: 7. The CDR3 length is 15 residues. Looked up from germline, CDR1 is WNHNN and CDR2 is SYGVQD (reference sequence). DNA of the CDR3: TGCGCCAGCAGTGCCCTAACTAGCGGAGACAATGAGCAGTTCTTC. It codes for CASSALTSGDNEQFF.

This chain connects TRBV5-1 to TRBJ2-1; D may be TRBD1 (6 bases). Trimming took 1 base from V and 4 from J, leaving 12 bases between them. The CDR3 is 15 amino acids. Germline CDR1 reads SGHRS; CDR2 reads YFSETQ. The CDR3 loop is CASSLLTGQYNEQFF. In DNA form, the CDR3 reads TGCGCCAGCAGCTTGCTCACAGGGCAGTACAATGAGCAGTTCTTC.

This sequence joins TRBV11-2 and TRBJ2-7; 8 bases match TRBD1. V lost 6 bases and J lost 1; bases outside the gene matches: 11. The CDR3 extends over 16 amino acids. Germline values: CDR1 SGHAT, CDR2 FQNNGV. The DNA for the CDR3 is TGTGCCAGCAGACGCGCCGCAGGACAGGGTTCCTACGAGCAGTACTTC. Translating gives CASRRAAGQGSYEQYF.

The V gene is TRBV5-1, the J gene TRBJ1-1, with TRBD1 identical over 11 bases. CDR3 size: 15 residues. V was clipped by 4 bases and J by 10 bases; unmatched bases: 12. The V gene's germline CDR1 is SGHRS and CDR2 YFSETQ. This CDR3 reads CASSPGTGGYTGAFF. CDR3 bases: TGCGCCAGCAGCCCAGGGACAGGGGGGTATACGGGAGCTTTCTTT.

The chain combines TRBV29-1 with TRBJ2-7; 12 nucleotides agree with TRBD1. The CDR3 is 14 residues long. Germline-derived CDR1 and CDR2 are SQVTM and ANQGSEA. J was trimmed by 1 base and V by 4 bases; bases with no gene match: 2. CDR3 protein: CSVGGQGASYEQYF. CDR3 bases: TGCAGCGTTGGGGGACAGGGGGCTTCCTACGAGCAGTACTTC.

The chain employs TRBV5-1 and TRBJ2-1; 7 bases are shared with TRBD2. This CDR3 has 13 amino acids. V trimming: 6 bases; J trimming: 8 bases; junction bases outside the gene matches: 8. Germline CDR1 SGHRS, CDR2 YFSETQ. The CDR3 region is CASTYTSVDEQFF. Here the CDR3 DNA reads TGCGCCAGCACCTATACTAGCGTGGATGAGCAGTTCTTC.

V and J are TRBV19 and TRBJ2-3; D not certain. CDR1 and CDR2 from the germline V gene are LNHDA and SQIVND (reference sequence). V was pared by 2 bases and J by 0 bases, with 6 bases between. The CDR3 has 14 residues. The CDR3 region has the DNA TGTGCCAGTAGTATAAGTGGCAGCACAGATACGCAGTATTTT. Amino acid sequence: CASSISGSTDTQYF.

The chain has TRBV18 and TRBJ1-1, with 12 bases fitting TRBD1. J was trimmed by 1 base and V by 6 bases; bases with no gene match: 6. Germline CDR1 is KGHSH and CDR2 is LQKENI. CDR3 size: 16 residues. The CDR3 coding sequence is TGTGCCAGCTCCGGACCGGGACAGGGGGCGAACACTGAAGCTTTCTTT. Translated, it gives CASSGPGQGANTEAFF.

The gene calls are TRBV5-1 and TRBJ2-1; 10 nucleotides line up with TRBD1. This CDR3 region has 15 residues. The germline V gene encodes CDR1 SGHRS and CDR2 YFSETQ. The V segment lost 3 bases and the J segment 10 bases; nucleotides outside the gene matches: 10. DNA for the CDR3: TGCGCCAGCAGCTCGCGTTCGGGACAGGGGACCGAGCAGTTCTTC. Its protein product is CASSSRSGQGTEQFF.

The table lists this clone with a count of one. The chain is built from TRBV24-1 and TRBJ2-2, with 7 positions matching TRBD2. The J segment lost 6 bases and the V segment lost 4 bases, leaving 4 bases of the junction unmatched. The CDR3 runs to 14 residues. CDR1 and CDR2 (germline): KGHDR, SFDVKD. Here the CDR3 reads CATSDGLVAGELFF. DNA of the CDR3: TGTGCCACCAGTGACGGACTAGTCGCCGGGGAGCTGTTTTTT.

The chain employs TRBV19 and TRBJ2-3; D perhaps matches TRBD2 (6 bases). V was pared by 7 bases and J by 6 bases, with 17 bases between. Germline assignment: CDR1 LNHDA and CDR2 SQIVND (reference sequence). The CDR3 contains 14 residues. The CDR3 region has the DNA TGTGCCAGTAAACTCTGGGGGGAGGAGGATACGCAGTATTTT. This encodes CASKLWGEEDTQYF.

This chain uses TRBV5-4 with TRBJ1-3; D may be TRBD1 (5 bases). Germline CDR1 reads SGHNT; CDR2 reads YYREEE (reference sequence). CDR3 size: 15 residues. Between the trimmed V and J ends, which lost 0 bases and 7 bases, there was a span of 14 bases. The CDR3 protein is CASSLDIQGKNTIYF. CDR3 in DNA: TGTGCCAGCAGCTTGGATATTCAGGGAAAGAACACCATATATTTT.

The rearrangement uses TRBV18 and TRBJ2-3, with 9 bases fitting TRBD1. Germline loops: CDR1 KGHSH, CDR2 LQKENI. The CDR3 sequence is 16 residues long. J was trimmed by 1 base and V by 3 bases; bases with no gene match: 5. The CDR3 loop is CASSPGQGIGTDTQYF. CDR3 DNA sequence: TGTGCCAGCTCACCGGGACAGGGAATCGGCACAGATACGCAGTATTTT.

The chain carries TRBV24-1 and TRBJ2-1; TRBD2 is a possible D gene (6 bases). The CDR3 totals 14 residues. V dropped 7 bases and J dropped 8 bases, with 17 bases sitting between them. The germline gives CDR1 KGHDR, CDR2 SFDVKD. The chain's CDR3 is CATSRERLGDEQFF. CDR3 nucleotide sequence: TGTGCCACCAGCCGGGAGCGTCTGGGGGATGAGCAGTTCTTC.

This clone was seen only a few times. Within the sample, other DNA sequences also encode this same CDR3. This chain joins TRBV19 and TRBJ1-2, with 8 bases fitting TRBD1. CDR3 length equals 13 residues. CDR1 and CDR2 from the germline V gene are LNHDA and SQIVND (reference sequence). Trimming cost V 4 bases and J 6 bases; bases outside gene matches: 4. The CDR3 spells CASSTTGGDGYTF. CDR3 coding DNA: TGTGCCAGTAGTACCACAGGGGGGGATGGCTACACCTTC.

V and J are TRBV27 and TRBJ2-3, with 8 bases that match TRBD2. CDR1 and CDR2 (germline): MNHEY, SMNVEV (reference sequence). The V and J ends lost 6 bases and 2 bases, in that order; junction bases with no gene match: 7. There are 15 residues in the CDR3. The CDR3 bases are TGTGCCAGCAGCTCCACGACTAGCGTCACAGATACGCAGTATTTT. It codes for CASSSTTSVTDTQYF.

The chain couples TRBV30 to TRBJ1-2; weak D call: TRBD1 (6 bases). V lost 4 bases and J lost 7, with 13 bases in between. Looked up from germline, CDR1 is GTSNPN and CDR2 is SVGIG (reference sequence). This CDR3 comprises 12 residues. The CDR3 DNA reads TGTGCCTGGACAGGGGAAGGTTCTGGCTACACCTTC. Its protein product is CAWTGEGSGYTF.

This clone was detected only once. The chain links TRBV7-9 to TRBJ1-4; D call uncertain. V was trimmed by 7 bases and J by 0 bases, leaving 9 bases between them. CDR3 length: 14 residues. Germline V CDR1 and CDR2: SEHNR, FQNEAQ (reference sequence). As DNA, the CDR3 is TGTGCCAGCACGGAGAGTGCAACTAATGAAAAACTGTTTTTT. Its protein product is CASTESATNEKLFF. Together with reference TRBV7-9 and TRBJ1-4, the CDR3 gives the full variable domain: DTGVSQNPRHKITKRGQNVTFRCDPISEHNRLYWYRQTLGQGPEFLTYFQNEAQLEKSRLLSDRFSAERPKGSFSTLEIQRTEQGDSAMYLCASTESATNEKLFFGSGTQLSVL.

The chain is built from TRBV5-1 and TRBJ1-2; 7 nucleotides match TRBD1. CDR3 length: 16 amino acids. Germline CDR1 is SGHRS and CDR2 is YFSETQ. With V trimmed by 0 bases and J by 1 base, 6 bases remained unmatched. As DNA, the CDR3 is TGCGCCAGCAGCTTGGGGGACAGACCCCTTAACTATGGCTACACCTTC. It encodes CASSLGDRPLNYGYTF.

The CDR3 is CASSLTGAGNTIYF. CDR3 bases: TGCGCCAGCAGCTTGACAGGGGCTGGAAACACCATATATTTT. V gene TRBV5-1 combines with J gene TRBJ1-3, with 7 bases that match TRBD1. CDR3 length equals 14 residues. Germline assignment: CDR1 SGHRS and CDR2 YFSETQ. Germline trimming cut 1 base from V and 2 bases from J; bases unmatched to any gene: 0.

The CDR3 DNA follows: TGTGCCAGCAGTTACTCCAACAGGGGTCAAGGTGGCTACACCTTC. Translation: CASSYSNRGQGGYTF. The V call is TRBV6-5, the J call TRBJ1-2; 7 nucleotides align to TRBD1. The CDR3 sequence is 15 residues long. The germline gives CDR1 MNHEY, CDR2 SVGAGI. Trimming at V came to 0 bases and at J to 7 bases, leaving 8 bases not matched to a gene.

The chain carries TRBV3-1 (or the pseudogene TRBV3-2) and TRBJ1-1; unclear D gene. The V and J ends lost 1 base and 0 bases respectively, with 12 bases between them. Germline lookup yields CDR1 LGHDT and CDR2 YNNKEL (reference sequence). The CDR3 has 16 amino acids. The CDR3 region has the DNA TGTGCCAGCAGCCAAGTAATATCACTGATGAACACTGAAGCTTTCTTT. This encodes CASSQVISLMNTEAFF.

This clone was seen only once. As DNA, the CDR3 is TGTGCCAGTGGGGACCCTGGCGGGGAGAACAATCAGCCCCAGCATTTT. Translation: CASGDPGGENNQPQHF. The chain joins TRBV2 to TRBJ1-5, with D perhaps matching TRBD1 (5 bases). CDR3 length equals 16 residues. Germline CDR1 reads SNHLY; CDR2 reads FYNNEI. Trimming left V 9 bases short and J 3 bases short, with 21 bases between.

The chain is built from TRBV4-1 and TRBJ2-2; D might be TRBD1 (7 bases). The germline gives CDR1 MGHRA, CDR2 YSYEKL. With 1 base removed from V and 3 bases from J, the gap between germline ends came to 21 bases. CDR3 size: 19 residues. CDR3 region: CASSQGGGPRTTYTGELFF. CDR3 bases: TGCGCCAGCAGCCAAGGAGGGGGCCCGAGGACTACCTACACCGGGGAGCTGTTTTTT.